This T cell receptor (beta chain) was sequenced in a study of blood T cells in healthy people across ages. A J-beta primer mix and a sample-barcoded 5' primer were used in a second PCR of about 6 to 12 cycles. TCRdb itself ran the 5' RACE reads through MiXCR, one entry per CDR3 protein. The sample consists of about 1.8 million distinct CDR3 sequences, around 48% of them appearing once. This clonotype was seen more than once but under ten times. Germline lookup yields CDR1 DFQATT and CDR2 SNEGSKA (reference sequence). The CDR3 sequence is 12 residues long. Deletions cut 4 bases from V and 5 bases from J, with 11 bases between.

This chain links TRBV20-1 with TRBJ2-5; D possibly corresponds to TRBD2 (5 bases). Sequencing input: blood. This receptor was taken from a woman aged 40 to 49 in good health. The CDR3: CSATSRLETQYF. Here the CDR3 DNA reads TGCAGTGCTACTAGCAGGTTGGAGACCCAGTACTTC.